This TCR beta chain came from a study of T cells in Graves' hyperthyroidism and ophthalmopathy. Amplified TCR beta CDR3 regions came from RNA transcripts. The primer set for the first-round RT-PCR of the TCR CDR3 was HTBI. TCRdb itself ran the multiplex PCR reads through MiXCR, one entry per CDR3 protein. This table holds a few hundred thousand distinct CDR3 sequences, roughly 18% found once. Germline CDR1 and CDR2: MDHEN and SYDVKM. This CDR3 is built from 12 residues. This clonotype was seen repeatedly, ten times or more. The TCR was taken from a middle-aged man with Graves' hyperthyroidism. The sequenced sample was blood. This chain links TRBV28 with TRBJ1-2, with unresolved D. CDR3 DNA: TGTGCAGCCCAAGAAGCTGACTATGGCTACACCTTC. Amino acid sequence: CAAQEADYGYTF.